One T cell receptor beta chain is described in this entry. The source of the sample is a study of cytomegalovirus exposure and HLA in healthy donors. The PCR was carried out with 60 Vbeta primers and 13 Jbeta primers. Here immunoSEQ multiplex PCR was the method, and the copy in TCRdb shows in-frame clones only, minus some. The repertoire holds about 250,000 clones, with roughly two thirds as singletons. CDR1 and CDR2 (germline): KGHSH, LQKENI. This CDR3 contains 13 residues. The V and J ends lost 2 bases and 4 bases respectively, with 8 bases between them. The genes are TRBV18 and TRBJ1-1; no definite D call. The sequence was collected from a female donor in good health and CMV-seronegative. Source material: PBMCs. The CDR3 is CASSPAPSTEAFF. CDR3 bases: TGTGCCAGCTCACCAGCTCCGAGCACTGAAGCTTTCTTT.